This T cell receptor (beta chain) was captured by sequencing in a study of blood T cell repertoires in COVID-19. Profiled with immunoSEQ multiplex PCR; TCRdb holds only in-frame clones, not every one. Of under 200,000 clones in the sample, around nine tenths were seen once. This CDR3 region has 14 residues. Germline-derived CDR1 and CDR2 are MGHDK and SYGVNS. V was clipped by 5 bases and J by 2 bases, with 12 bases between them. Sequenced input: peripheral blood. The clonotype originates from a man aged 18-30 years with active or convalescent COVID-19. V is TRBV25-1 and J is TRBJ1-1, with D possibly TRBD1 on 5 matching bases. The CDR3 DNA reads TGTGCCAGCAGTACAGGTTCGGTAAACACTGAAGCTTTCTTT. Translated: CASSTGSVNTEAFF.